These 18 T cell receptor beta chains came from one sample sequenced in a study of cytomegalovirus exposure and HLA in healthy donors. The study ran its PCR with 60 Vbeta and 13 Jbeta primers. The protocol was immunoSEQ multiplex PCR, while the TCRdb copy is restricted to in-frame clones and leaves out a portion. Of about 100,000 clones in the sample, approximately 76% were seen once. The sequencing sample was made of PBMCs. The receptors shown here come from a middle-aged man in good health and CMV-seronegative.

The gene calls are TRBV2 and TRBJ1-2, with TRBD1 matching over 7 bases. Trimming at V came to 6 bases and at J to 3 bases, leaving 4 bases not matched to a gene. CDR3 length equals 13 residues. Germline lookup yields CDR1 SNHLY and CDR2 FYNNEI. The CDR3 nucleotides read TGTGCCAGCAGCCGGGACAGCGACTATGGCTACACCTTC. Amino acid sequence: CASSRDSDYGYTF.

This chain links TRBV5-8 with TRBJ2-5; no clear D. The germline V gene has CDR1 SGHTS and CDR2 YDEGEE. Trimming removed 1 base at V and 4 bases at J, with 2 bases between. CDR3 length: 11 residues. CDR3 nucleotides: TGTGCCAGCAGCTTGCGAGAGACCCAGTACTTC. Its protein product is CASSLRETQYF.

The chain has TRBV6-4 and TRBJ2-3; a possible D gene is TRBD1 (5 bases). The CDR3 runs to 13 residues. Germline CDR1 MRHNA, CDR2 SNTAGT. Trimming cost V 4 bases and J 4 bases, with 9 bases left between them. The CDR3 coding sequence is TGTGCCAGCAGTGCAGGGCACTCAGATACGCAGTATTTT. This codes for CASSAGHSDTQYF.

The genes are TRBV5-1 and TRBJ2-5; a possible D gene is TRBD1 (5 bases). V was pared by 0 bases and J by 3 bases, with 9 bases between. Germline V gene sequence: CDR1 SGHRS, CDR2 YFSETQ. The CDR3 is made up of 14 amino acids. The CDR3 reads CASSLGLGEETQYF. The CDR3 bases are TGCGCCAGCAGCTTGGGTTTAGGGGAAGAGACCCAGTACTTC.

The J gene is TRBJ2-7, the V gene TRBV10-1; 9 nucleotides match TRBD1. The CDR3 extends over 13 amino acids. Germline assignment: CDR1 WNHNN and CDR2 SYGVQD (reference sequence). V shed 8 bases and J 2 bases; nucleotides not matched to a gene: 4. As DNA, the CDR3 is TGCGCCAGCTCGGACAGGGGCCCCTACGAGCAGTACTTC. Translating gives CASSDRGPYEQYF.

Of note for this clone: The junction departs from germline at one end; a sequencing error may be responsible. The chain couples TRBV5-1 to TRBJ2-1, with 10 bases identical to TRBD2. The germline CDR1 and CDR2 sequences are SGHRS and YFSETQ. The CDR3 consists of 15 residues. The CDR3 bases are TGCGCCAGCGTTAGCGGGGGGTCCTCCCACAATGAGCAGTTCTTC. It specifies CASVSGGSSHNEQFF. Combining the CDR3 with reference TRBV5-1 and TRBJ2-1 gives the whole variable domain KAGVTQTPRYLIKTRGQQVTLSCSPISGHRSVSWYQQTPGQGLQFLFEYFSETQRNKGNFPGRFSGRQFSNSRSEMNVSTLELGDSALYLCASVSGGSSHNEQFFGPGTRLTVL.

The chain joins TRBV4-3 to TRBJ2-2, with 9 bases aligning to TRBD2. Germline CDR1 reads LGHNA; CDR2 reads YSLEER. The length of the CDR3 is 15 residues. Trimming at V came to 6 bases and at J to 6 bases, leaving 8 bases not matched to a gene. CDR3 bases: TGCGCCAGCAGACCGTCGCGGGGGGGGTCCGGGGAGCTGTTTTTT. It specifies CASRPSRGGSGELFF.

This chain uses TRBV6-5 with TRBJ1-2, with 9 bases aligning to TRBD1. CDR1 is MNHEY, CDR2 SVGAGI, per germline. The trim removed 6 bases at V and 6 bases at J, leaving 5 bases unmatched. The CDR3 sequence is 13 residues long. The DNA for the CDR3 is TGTGCCAGCAGATCATGGACAGGGGATGGCTACACCTTC. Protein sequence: CASRSWTGDGYTF.

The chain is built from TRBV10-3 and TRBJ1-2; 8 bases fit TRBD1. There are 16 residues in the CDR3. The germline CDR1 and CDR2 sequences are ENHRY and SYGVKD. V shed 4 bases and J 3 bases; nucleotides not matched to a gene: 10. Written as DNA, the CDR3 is TGTGCCATCAGTGTGGTGCAGGGGGCGACGGACTATGGCTACACCTTC. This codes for CAISVVQGATDYGYTF.

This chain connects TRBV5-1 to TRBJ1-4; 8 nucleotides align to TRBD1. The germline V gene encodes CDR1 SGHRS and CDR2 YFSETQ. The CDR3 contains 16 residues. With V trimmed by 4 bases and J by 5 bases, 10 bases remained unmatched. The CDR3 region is CASSTGDRSGNEKLFF. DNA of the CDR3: TGCGCCAGCAGCACAGGGGACAGGTCGGGGAATGAAAAACTGTTTTTT. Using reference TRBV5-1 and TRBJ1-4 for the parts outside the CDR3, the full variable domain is KAGVTQTPRYLIKTRGQQVTLSCSPISGHRSVSWYQQTPGQGLQFLFEYFSETQRNKGNFPGRFSGRQFSNSRSEMNVSTLELGDSALYLCASSTGDRSGNEKLFFGSGTQLSVL.

CDR3 amino acids: CASTKNGYEQYF. CDR3 nucleotides: TGTGCCAGTACTAAGAACGGCTACGAGCAGTACTTC. The V and J genes are TRBV6-6 and TRBJ2-7; D is unresolved. CDR3 size: 12 residues. Per germline, CDR1 MNHNY and CDR2 SVGAGI (reference sequence). Trimming took 9 bases from V and 3 from J, leaving 12 bases between them.

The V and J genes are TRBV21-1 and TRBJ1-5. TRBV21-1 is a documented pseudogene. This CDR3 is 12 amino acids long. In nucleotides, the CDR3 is TGTGCCAGCAGCAAGCGGGATCAGCCCCAGCATTTT. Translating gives CASSKRDQPQHF.

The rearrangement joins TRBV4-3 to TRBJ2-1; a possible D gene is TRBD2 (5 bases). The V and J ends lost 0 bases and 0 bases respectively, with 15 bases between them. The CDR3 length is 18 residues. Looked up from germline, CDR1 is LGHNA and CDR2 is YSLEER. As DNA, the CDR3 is TGCGCCAGCAGCCAAGAACCCCCGAGTCGGGGCTCCTACAATGAGCAGTTCTTC. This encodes CASSQEPPSRGSYNEQFF.

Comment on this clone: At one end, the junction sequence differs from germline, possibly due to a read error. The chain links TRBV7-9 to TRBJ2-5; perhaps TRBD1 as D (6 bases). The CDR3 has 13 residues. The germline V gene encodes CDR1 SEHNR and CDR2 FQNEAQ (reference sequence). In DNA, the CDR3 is TGTTCCAGCAGCTGGGACATCCAAGAGACCCAGTACTTC. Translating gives CSSSWDIQETQYF.

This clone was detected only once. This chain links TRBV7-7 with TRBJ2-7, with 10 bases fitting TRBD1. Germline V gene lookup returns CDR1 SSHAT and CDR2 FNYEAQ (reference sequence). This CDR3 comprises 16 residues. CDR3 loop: CASSLAGTGDAYEQYV. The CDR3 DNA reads TGTGCTAGCAGCTTAGCCGGGACAGGGGACGCCTACGAGCAGTACGTC.

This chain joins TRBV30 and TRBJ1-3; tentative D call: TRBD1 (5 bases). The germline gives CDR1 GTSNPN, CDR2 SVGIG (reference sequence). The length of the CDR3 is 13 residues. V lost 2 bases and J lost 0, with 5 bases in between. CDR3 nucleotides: TGTGCCTGGAGTAGGGGCTCTGGAAACACCATATATTTT. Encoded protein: CAWSRGSGNTIYF.

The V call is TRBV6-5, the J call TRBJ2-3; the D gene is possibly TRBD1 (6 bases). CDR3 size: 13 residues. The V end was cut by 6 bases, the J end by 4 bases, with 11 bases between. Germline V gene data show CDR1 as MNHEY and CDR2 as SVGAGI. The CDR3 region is CASRATGSDTQYF. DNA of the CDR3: TGTGCCAGCAGGGCTACAGGGTCAGATACGCAGTATTTT.

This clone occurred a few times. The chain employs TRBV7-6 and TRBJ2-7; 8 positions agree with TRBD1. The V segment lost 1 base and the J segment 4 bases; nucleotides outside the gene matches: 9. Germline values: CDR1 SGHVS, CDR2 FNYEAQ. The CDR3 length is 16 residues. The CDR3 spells CASSLGPAGGLYEQYF. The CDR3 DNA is TGTGCCAGCAGCTTAGGCCCGGCAGGGGGCTTATACGAGCAGTACTTC.